The rows below give T cell receptor beta chains drawn from one sample of a study of cytomegalovirus exposure and HLA in healthy donors. Sequenced by immunoSEQ multiplex PCR; TCRdb stores in-frame clones only, minus some. The table lists about 180,000 clones, around four fifths of them singletons. The sample taken for sequencing was PBMCs. The receptors shown here come from a woman aged 30 to 39 in good health and CMV-seronegative. Each CDR3 is given with its conserved first and last residue. A D gene is named only where the DNA matches it firmly. Clone size is shown for a subset of rows, as once, few, many or a class of expanded clone.

J | V | D | size | DNA | CDR3
TRBJ1-1 | TRBV5-6 | . | . | TGTGCCAGCAGCGTGCAGGGGCCCACTGAAGCTTTCTTT | CASSVQGPTEAFF
TRBJ2-7 | TRBV9 | . | . | TGTGCCAGCAGCGTAGGTTTGGGAGCCTACTACGAGCAGTACTTC | CASSVGLGAYYEQYF
TRBJ1-2 | TRBV29-1 | TRBD1 | . | TGCAGCGTTCCGGACAGGGTGAGAGGCTACACCTTC | CSVPDRVRGYTF
TRBJ2-2 | TRBV30 | . | . | TGTGCCTGGAGCTTCCAGGGTAACACCGGGGAGCTGTTTTTT | CAWSFQGNTGELFF
TRBJ1-6 | TRBV5-8 | . | once | TGTGCCAGCAGCCGTGCGAATTCACCCCTCCACTTT | CASSRANSPLHF
TRBJ2-1 | TRBV30 | . | . | TGTGCCTGGAGGCCCCGGGCGGGGAATGAGCAGTTCTTC | CAWRPRAGNEQFF
TRBJ2-1 | TRBV10-3 | . | . | TGTGCCATCAGTGAGTCCAGGGGGGCGTACAATGAGCAGTTCTTC | CAISESRGAYNEQFF
TRBJ2-7 | TRBV19 | . | once | TGTGCCAGTAGACAGGGACCTAACTACGAGCAGTACTTC | CASRQGPNYEQYF
TRBJ2-7 | TRBV9 | TRBD2 | . | TGTGCCAGCAGCGTGAGCGGGGGGGACTACGAGCAGTACTTC | CASSVSGGDYEQYF
TRBJ2-3 | TRBV6-4 | . | . | TGTGCCAGCAGTGCGGGACTTAGCACAGATACGCAGTATTTT | CASSAGLSTDTQYF
TRBJ2-1 | TRBV4-3 | TRBD2 | . | TGCGCCAGCAGCCAAGGTTCTCTAGCGGGCGAAGAGCAGTTCTTC | CASSQGSLAGEEQFF
TRBJ1-1 | TRBV10-3 | . | once | TGTGCCATCAGTGAGTCTAGGGGTAGAAACACTGAAGCTTTCTTT | CAISESRGRNTEAFF
TRBJ2-2 | TRBV6-1 | TRBD2 | . | TGTGCCAGCAGTGCCAGGACTAGCGGGGGTAACACCGGGGAGCTGTTTTTT | CASSARTSGGNTGELFF
TRBJ1-4 | TRBV21-1 | . | . | TGTGCCAGCAGCAAAACCCAGGTTGCAACTAATGAAAAACTGTTTTTT | CASSKTQVATNEKLFF
TRBJ1-1 | TRBV18 | TRBD1 | . | TGTGCCAGCATATCAGGACAGGGGCTCACTGAAGCTTTCTTT | CASISGQGLTEAFF
TRBJ1-5 | TRBV9 | TRBD1 | . | TGTGCCAGCAGCGCGGGGACAGGGGGTCAGCCCCAGCATTTT | CASSAGTGGQPQHF
TRBJ1-5 | TRBV27 | TRBD1 | once | TGTGCCAGCAGTCAATCGACAGGGACCCAGCATTTT | CASSQSTGTQHF
TRBJ2-5 | TRBV4-1 | TRBD2 | . | TGCGCCAGCAGCCAAGACCTCACTAGCGGGGGGCGTTCCCAAGAGACCCAGTACTTC | CASSQDLTSGGRSQETQYF
TRBJ1-2 | TRBV12-5 | TRBD1 | . | TGTGCTAGTGGTTCGCCAGGGGGCAGGATTGGCTACACCTTC | CASGSPGGRIGYTF
TRBJ1-5 | TRBV27 | TRBD1 | . | TGTGCCAGCGGGCGACAGGGGGCGGGTCAGCCCCAGCATTTT | CASGRQGAGQPQHF
TRBJ2-7 | TRBV2 | . | . | TGTGCCAGCAGGGGGGTGAGGAGGGTTTACGAGCAGTACTTC | CASRGVRRVYEQYF
TRBJ2-3 | TRBV4-1 | TRBD2 | . | TGCGCCAGTCAACCCGGGACTAGCGGGGAAGATACGCAGTATTTT | CASQPGTSGEDTQYF
TRBJ1-4 | TRBV19 | TRBD1 | . | TGTGCCAGTAGTGTAGGACAGGGCACTAATGAAAAACTGTTTTTT | CASSVGQGTNEKLFF
TRBJ1-5 | TRBV10-2 | . | . | TGCGCCAGCAGTGAGGCGGGGGCCCATCAGCCCCAGCATTTT | CASSEAGAHQPQHF
TRBJ2-1 | TRBV5-1 | . | . | TGCGCCAGCAGCCTATGGAGTAGTATAGATGAGCAGTTCTTC | CASSLWSSIDEQFF
TRBJ2-7 | TRBV6-1 | TRBD2 | . | TGTGCCAGCAGTGCCGCTAGCGGGGGGGCTAGGTGGGAGCAGTACTTC | CASSAASGGARWEQYF
TRBJ2-3 | TRBV19 | . | . | TGTGCCAGTAGGTCTAGTAAGAGCATCGATACGCAGTATTTT | CASRSSKSIDTQYF